Listed below are T cell receptor beta chains from one sample, sequenced in a study of cytomegalovirus exposure and HLA in healthy donors. Repertoires were generated with immunoSEQ multiplex PCR, while TCRdb's copy carries only in-frame clones and drops some. The sample has some 99,000 clones; approximately 76% are singletons. Sequencing input: PBMCs. These receptors originate from a man aged 35 to 55 in good health and CMV-seronegative. The CDR3 runs from the conserved cysteine through the conserved F or W. Fields, in order: clone size, V gene, J gene, D gene, CDR3 DNA, CDR3 protein. A D gene is named only where the DNA matches it firmly. Expanded clones are given a class, and other clones once, few, many or no size at all.

NA	TRBV18	TRBJ2-7	NA	TGTGCCAGCTCACCAGGGAGCAGCTCCTACGAGCAGTACTTC	CASSPGSSSYEQYF
NA	TRBV11-2	TRBJ2-3	TRBD2	TGTGCCAGCAGCTGGTACCCTAGCGGGGGGACCCTCACAGATACGCAGTATTTT	CASSWYPSGGTLTDTQYF
NA	TRBV19	TRBJ2-7	NA	TGTGCCAGTAGCCCTAGCGCGAACTCCTACGAGCAGTACTTC	CASSPSANSYEQYF
NA	TRBV9	TRBJ2-1	NA	TGTGCCAGCAGCGTAGATATCAGAGGAGGGGAGCAGTTCTTC	CASSVDIRGGEQFF
NA	TRBV28	TRBJ1-2	NA	TGTGCCAGCAGTGCCCCTCAGGGGCCGATGGGTAACTATGGCTACACCTTC	CASSAPQGPMGNYGYTF
NA	TRBV4-2	TRBJ2-1	NA	TGTGCCAGCAGCCAAGATTCTACAGGCTCCTACAATGAGCAGTTCTTC	CASSQDSTGSYNEQFF
NA	TRBV9	TRBJ2-5	TRBD2	TGTGCCAGCGCGAGGGGGACTAGCGGGATCCAAGAGACCCAGTACTTC	CASARGTSGIQETQYF
NA	TRBV7-8	TRBJ2-7	NA	TGTGCCAGCAGCCCTGGGGCACGGAGCTCCTACGAGCAGTACTTC	CASSPGARSSYEQYF
NA	TRBV30	TRBJ1-5	NA	TGTGCCTGGAGTGTACAGTTTTCCTTGGGGGCACGTCAGCCCCAGCATTTT	CAWSVQFSLGARQPQHF
NA	TRBV14	TRBJ2-1	NA	TGTGCCAGCAGCCAAGTTCTGGGGGGGGCTGAGCAGTTCTTC	CASSQVLGGAEQFF
once	TRBV7-2	TRBJ1-6	TRBD1	TGTGCCAGCAGCCAAACCGGGACAGGGGTATCACCCCTCCACTTT	CASSQTGTGVSPLHF
NA	TRBV6-5	TRBJ1-1	NA	TGTGCCAGCAGTTACTCAAGAGGGGGTCATGAAGCTTTCTTT	CASSYSRGGHEAFF
NA	TRBV7-6	TRBJ1-1	TRBD1	TGTGCCAGCAGCTTATCAGGGGGCGCGGGCACTGAAGCTTTCTTT	CASSLSGGAGTEAFF
NA	TRBV4-1	TRBJ2-7	NA	TGCGCCAGCAGGCAAAAAACAGGGTACGAGCAGTACTTC	CASRQKTGYEQYF
NA	TRBV6-6	TRBJ2-5	NA	TGTGCCAGCACTTGGGGGGTAAAAGAGACCCAGTACTTC	CASTWGVKETQYF
NA	TRBV5-1	TRBJ1-1	NA	TGCGCCAGCAGCTGGCCCCGGGACACGCAAAACACTGAAGCTTTCTTT	CASSWPRDTQNTEAFF
NA	TRBV6-5	TRBJ2-5	TRBD2	TGTGCCAGCAGTTCAAGCGGGGGTAACCCCAAGACCCAGTACTTC	CASSSSGGNPKTQYF
NA	TRBV30	TRBJ2-6	TRBD1	TGTGCCTCAAAGGGCAGGGGGCGCATCGGCTCTGGGGCCAACGTCCTGACTTTC	CASKGRGRIGSGANVLTF
NA	TRBV5-6	TRBJ1-3	NA	TGTGCCAGCAGCTTGGTGGCAGGGGCGAGTGGAAACACCATATATTTT	CASSLVAGASGNTIYF
NA	TRBV6-1	TRBJ2-7	NA	TGTGCCAGCAGTGCCCGGGACTCTTCGACCTACGAGCAGTACTTC	CASSARDSSTYEQYF
NA	TRBV7-9	TRBJ1-1	TRBD1	TGTGCCAGCAGCGTCACAGGGGATGGGGACACTGAAGCTTTCTTT	CASSVTGDGDTEAFF
NA	TRBV4-1	TRBJ2-7	NA	TGCGCCAGTAAAGGAAATACAGATTACGAGCAGTACTTC	CASKGNTDYEQYF
once	TRBV4-1	TRBJ1-1	TRBD1	TGCGCCAGCAGCCCACAGGGGGCGGGTGAAGCTTTCTTT	CASSPQGAGEAFF
NA	TRBV9	TRBJ2-3	TRBD2	TGTGCCAGCAGCGTACGATACAGCGGGGGGGAGATAGATACGCAGTATTTT	CASSVRYSGGEIDTQYF
NA	TRBV14	TRBJ2-3	TRBD2	TGTGCCAGCAGCCTTCGAGGCGGGGGTGCGCAGTATTTT	CASSLRGGGAQYF
NA	TRBV30	TRBJ2-7	NA	TGTGCCTGGAGTCCGAAATTGCTATGGTACGAGCAGTACTTC	CAWSPKLLWYEQYF
NA	TRBV6-5	TRBJ1-1	TRBD1	TGTGCCAGCAGTCTCAGGGGGGCGAACACTGAAGCTTTCTTT	CASSLRGANTEAFF
NA	TRBV7-9	TRBJ1-2	TRBD1	TGTGCCAGCAGCTTGGGACAGGGGTTCGATGGCTACACCTTC	CASSLGQGFDGYTF
NA	TRBV6-1	TRBJ1-1	TRBD1	TGTGCCAGCAGTACCCAACAGGGGAGAGAAGCTTTCTTT	CASSTQQGREAFF
NA	TRBV29-1	TRBJ2-1	NA	TGCAGCGGGGGGGACAGACAAGAGGTGCAGTTCTTC	CSGGDRQEVQFF
NA	TRBV4-1	TRBJ2-7	NA	TGCGCCAGCAGCCAGGTCAGGGAGGGGGAAGAGCAGTACTTC	CASSQVREGEEQYF
NA	TRBV7-9	TRBJ1-4	NA	TGTGCCAGCAGCCCCGTTGAAGGGGTCGAAAAACTGTTTTTT	CASSPVEGVEKLFF
NA	TRBV6-5	TRBJ2-7	NA	TGTGCCAGCAGGGCCGGCGGAGGAGGTTCCTACGAGCAGTACTTC	CASRAGGGGSYEQYF
few	TRBV4-2	TRBJ1-6	TRBD1	TGTGCCAGCAGCCAAGAACAGGGGACACCCCTCCACTTT	CASSQEQGTPLHF
few	TRBV18	TRBJ1-6	NA	TGTGCCAGCTCACCAGGTTGGGGGCGAGGTTCACCCCTCCACTTT	CASSPGWGRGSPLHF
NA	TRBV28	TRBJ1-2	TRBD1	TGTGCCAACAGGGGGTCCGGGGAAGGTGGCTACACCTTC	CANRGSGEGGYTF
NA	TRBV5-8	TRBJ2-7	NA	TGTGCCAGCAGCTTGGGGCGGGGGCGGTTTCACGAGCAGTACTTC	CASSLGRGRFHEQYF
few	TRBV7-2	TRBJ2-3	NA	TGTGCCAGCAGCTTCGAGGGTGGGCTTCGCACAGATACGCAGTATTTT	CASSFEGGLRTDTQYF
NA	TRBV27	TRBJ2-7	TRBD2	TGTGCCAGCAGTCTAGGGAGGGGTCCCTACGAGCAGTACTTC	CASSLGRGPYEQYF